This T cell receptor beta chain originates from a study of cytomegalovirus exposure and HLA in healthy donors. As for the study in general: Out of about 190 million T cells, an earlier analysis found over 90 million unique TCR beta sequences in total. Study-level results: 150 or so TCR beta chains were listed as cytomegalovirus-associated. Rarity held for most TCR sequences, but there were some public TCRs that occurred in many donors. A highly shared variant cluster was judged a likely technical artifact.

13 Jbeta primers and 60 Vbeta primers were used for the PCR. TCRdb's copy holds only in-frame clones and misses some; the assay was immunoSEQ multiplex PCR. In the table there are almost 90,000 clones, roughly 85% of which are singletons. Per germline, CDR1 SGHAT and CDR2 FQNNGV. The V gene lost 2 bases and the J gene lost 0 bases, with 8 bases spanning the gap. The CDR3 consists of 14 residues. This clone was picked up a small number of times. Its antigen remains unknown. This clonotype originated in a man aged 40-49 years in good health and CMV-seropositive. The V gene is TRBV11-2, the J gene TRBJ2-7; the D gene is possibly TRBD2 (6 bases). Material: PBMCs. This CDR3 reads CASSLISGSYEQYF. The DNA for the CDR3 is TGTGCCAGCAGCTTAATTAGCGGCTCCTACGAGCAGTACTTC.